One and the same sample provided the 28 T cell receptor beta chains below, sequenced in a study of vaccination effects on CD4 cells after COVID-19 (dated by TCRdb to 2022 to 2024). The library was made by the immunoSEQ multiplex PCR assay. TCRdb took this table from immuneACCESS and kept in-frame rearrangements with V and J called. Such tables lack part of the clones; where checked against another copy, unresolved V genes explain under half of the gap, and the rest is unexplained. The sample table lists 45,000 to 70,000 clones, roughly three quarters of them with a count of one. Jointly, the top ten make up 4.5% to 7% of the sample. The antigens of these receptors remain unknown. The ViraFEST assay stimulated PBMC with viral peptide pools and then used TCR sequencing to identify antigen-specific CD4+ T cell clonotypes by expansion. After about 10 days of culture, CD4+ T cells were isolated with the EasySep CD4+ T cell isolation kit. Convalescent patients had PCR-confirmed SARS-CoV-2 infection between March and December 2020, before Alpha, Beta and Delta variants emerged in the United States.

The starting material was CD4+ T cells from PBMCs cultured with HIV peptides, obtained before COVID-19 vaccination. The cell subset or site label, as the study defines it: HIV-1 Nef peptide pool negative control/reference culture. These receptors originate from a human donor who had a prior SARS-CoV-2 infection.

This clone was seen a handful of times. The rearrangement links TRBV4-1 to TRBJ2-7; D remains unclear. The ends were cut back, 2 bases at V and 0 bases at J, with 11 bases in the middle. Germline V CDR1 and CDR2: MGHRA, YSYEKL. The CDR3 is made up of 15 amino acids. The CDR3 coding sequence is TGCGCCAGCAGCCAACAGGCGTCCTACTCCTACGAGCAGTACTTC. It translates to CASSQQASYSYEQYF.

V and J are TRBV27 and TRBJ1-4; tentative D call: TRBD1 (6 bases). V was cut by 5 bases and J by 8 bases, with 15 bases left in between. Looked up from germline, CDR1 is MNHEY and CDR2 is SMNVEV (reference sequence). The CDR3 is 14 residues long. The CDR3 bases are TGTGCCAGCAGTCGGGACACTTTTATGGAAAAACTGTTTTTT. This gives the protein CASSRDTFMEKLFF.

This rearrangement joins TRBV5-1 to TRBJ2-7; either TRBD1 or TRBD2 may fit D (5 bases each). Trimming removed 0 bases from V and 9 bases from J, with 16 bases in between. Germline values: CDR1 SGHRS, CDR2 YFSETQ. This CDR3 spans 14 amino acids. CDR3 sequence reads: CASSLDGAPLVQYF. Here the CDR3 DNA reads TGCGCCAGCAGCTTGGACGGGGCACCCCTCGTGCAGTACTTC.

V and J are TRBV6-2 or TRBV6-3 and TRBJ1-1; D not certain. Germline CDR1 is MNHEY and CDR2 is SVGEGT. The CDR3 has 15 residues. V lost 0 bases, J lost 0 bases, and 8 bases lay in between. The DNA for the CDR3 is TGTGCCAGCAGTTACTCAGGTATTATGAACACTGAAGCTTTCTTT. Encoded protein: CASSYSGIMNTEAFF.

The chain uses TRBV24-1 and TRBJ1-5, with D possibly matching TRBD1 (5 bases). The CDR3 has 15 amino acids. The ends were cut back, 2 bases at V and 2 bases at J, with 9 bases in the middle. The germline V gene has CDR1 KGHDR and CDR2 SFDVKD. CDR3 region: CATSDSSRGNQPQHF. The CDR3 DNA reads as TGTGCCACCAGTGATTCCAGCAGGGGCAATCAGCCCCAGCATTTT.

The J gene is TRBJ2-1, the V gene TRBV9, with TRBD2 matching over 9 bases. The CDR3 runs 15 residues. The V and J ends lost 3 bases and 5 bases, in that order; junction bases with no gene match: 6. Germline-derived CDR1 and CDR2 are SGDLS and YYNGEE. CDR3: CASSAGTSTNNEQFF. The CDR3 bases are TGTGCCAGCAGCGCCGGGACTAGCACGAACAATGAGCAGTTCTTC.

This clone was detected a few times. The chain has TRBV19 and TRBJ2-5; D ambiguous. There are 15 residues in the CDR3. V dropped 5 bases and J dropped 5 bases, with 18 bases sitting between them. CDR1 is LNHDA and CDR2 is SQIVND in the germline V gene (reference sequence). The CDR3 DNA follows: TGTGCCAGTAGTTCAACAAGCTACGCCCGGGAGACCCAGTACTTC. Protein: CASSSTSYARETQYF.

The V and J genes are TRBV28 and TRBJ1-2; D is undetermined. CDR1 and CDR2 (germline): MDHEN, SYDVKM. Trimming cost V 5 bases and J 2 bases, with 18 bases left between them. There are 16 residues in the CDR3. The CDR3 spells CASSGGLGHLNYGYTF. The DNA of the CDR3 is TGTGCCAGCAGTGGAGGTTTAGGTCACTTAAACTATGGCTACACCTTC.

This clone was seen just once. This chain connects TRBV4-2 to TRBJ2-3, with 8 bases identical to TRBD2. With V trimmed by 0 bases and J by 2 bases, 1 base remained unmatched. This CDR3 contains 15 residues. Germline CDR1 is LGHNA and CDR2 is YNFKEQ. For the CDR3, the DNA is TGTGCCAGCAGCCAAGAGACTAGCGACACAGATACGCAGTATTTT. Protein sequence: CASSQETSDTDTQYF.

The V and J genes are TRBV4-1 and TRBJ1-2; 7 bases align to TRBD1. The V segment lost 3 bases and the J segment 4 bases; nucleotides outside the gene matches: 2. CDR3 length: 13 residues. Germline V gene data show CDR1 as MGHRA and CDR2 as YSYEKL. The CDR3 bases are TGCGCCAGCAGCCAGACAGGGCTCTATGGCTACACCTTC. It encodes CASSQTGLYGYTF.

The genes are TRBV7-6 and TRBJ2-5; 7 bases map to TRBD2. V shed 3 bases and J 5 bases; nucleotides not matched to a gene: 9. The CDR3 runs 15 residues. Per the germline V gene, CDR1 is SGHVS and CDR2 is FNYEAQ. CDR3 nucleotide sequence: TGTGCCAGCAGCTTTGGGACCCAGGGAGGGGAGACCCAGTACTTC. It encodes CASSFGTQGGETQYF.

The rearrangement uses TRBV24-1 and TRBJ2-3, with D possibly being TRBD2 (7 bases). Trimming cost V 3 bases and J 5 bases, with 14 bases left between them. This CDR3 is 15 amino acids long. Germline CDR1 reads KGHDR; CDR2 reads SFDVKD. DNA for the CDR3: TGTGCCACCAGTGATGGGGGGCTAGCGGTAGATACGCAGTATTTT. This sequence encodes CATSDGGLAVDTQYF.

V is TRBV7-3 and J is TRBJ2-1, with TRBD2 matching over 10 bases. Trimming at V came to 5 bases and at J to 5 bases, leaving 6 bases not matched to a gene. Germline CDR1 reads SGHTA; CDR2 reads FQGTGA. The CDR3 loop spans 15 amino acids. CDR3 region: CASSLGTSVHNEQFF. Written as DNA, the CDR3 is TGTGCCAGCAGCCTCGGGACTAGCGTACACAATGAGCAGTTCTTC.

The CDR3 sequence: CATSRDVPYRGQGKNIQYF. The DNA for the CDR3 is TGTGCCACCAGCAGAGATGTCCCCTACAGGGGGCAAGGCAAAAACATTCAGTACTTC. The rearrangement uses TRBV15 and TRBJ2-4, with TRBD1 identical over 9 bases. CDR1 is LNHNV, CDR2 YYDKDF, per germline (reference sequence). J gave up 3 bases and V 0 bases, and 12 bases lay outside the gene matches. This CDR3 has 19 amino acids.

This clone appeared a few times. The CDR3 bases are TGTGCCAGCAGCGAGACTTTTGGGGCGGGGGCCCAAGAGACCCAGTACTTC. Protein product: CASSETFGAGAQETQYF. The V call is TRBV9, the J call TRBJ2-5; weak D call: TRBD2 (7 bases). This CDR3 contains 17 residues. V lost 3 bases and J lost 1, with 19 bases in between. Germline V gene sequence: CDR1 SGDLS, CDR2 YYNGEE.

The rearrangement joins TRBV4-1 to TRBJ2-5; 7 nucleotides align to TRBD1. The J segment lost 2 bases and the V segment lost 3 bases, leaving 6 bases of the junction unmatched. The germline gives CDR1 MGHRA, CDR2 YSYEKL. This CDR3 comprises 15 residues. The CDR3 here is CASSQDDREQETQYF. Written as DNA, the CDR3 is TGCGCCAGCAGCCAGGATGACAGGGAGCAAGAGACCCAGTACTTC.

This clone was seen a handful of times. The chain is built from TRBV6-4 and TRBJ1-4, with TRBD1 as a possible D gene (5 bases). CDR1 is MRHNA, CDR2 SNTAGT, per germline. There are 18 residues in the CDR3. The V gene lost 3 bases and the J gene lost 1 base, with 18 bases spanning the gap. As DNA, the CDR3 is TGTGCCAGCAGTGAGAAGCAGGGACTCTGGGTAACTAATGAAAAACTGTTTTTT. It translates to CASSEKQGLWVTNEKLFF.

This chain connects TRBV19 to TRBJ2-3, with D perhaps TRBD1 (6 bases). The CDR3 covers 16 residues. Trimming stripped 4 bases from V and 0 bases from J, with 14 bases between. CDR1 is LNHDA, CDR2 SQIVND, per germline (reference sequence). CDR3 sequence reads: CASSTRQAASTDTQYF. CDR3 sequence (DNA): TGTGCCAGTAGTACACGACAGGCCGCTAGCACAGATACGCAGTATTTT.

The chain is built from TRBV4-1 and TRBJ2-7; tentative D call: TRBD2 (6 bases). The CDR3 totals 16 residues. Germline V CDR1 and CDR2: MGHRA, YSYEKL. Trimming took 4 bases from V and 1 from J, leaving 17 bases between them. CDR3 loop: CASSRLPAGRSYEQYF. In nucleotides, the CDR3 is TGCGCCAGCAGCCGCCTCCCGGCGGGACGGTCCTACGAGCAGTACTTC.

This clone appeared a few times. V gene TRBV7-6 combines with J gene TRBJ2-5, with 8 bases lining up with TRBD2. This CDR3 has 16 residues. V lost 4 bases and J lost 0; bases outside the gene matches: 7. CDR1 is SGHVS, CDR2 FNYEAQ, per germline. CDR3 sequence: CASSSLPGGHQETQYF. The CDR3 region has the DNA TGTGCCAGCAGCTCCCTCCCGGGGGGGCACCAAGAGACCCAGTACTTC.

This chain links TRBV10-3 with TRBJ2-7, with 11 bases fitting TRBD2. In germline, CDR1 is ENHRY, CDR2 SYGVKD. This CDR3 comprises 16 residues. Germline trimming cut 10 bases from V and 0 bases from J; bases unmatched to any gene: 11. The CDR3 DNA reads TGTGCCAGCTGCCAGACTAGCGGGACGAGCTCCTACGAGCAGTACTTC. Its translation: CASCQTSGTSSYEQYF.

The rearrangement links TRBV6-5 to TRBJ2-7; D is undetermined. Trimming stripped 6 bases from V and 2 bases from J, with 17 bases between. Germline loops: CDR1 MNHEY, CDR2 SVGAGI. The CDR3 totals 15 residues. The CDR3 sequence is CASRGLRARTYEQYF. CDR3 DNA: TGTGCCAGCAGGGGCCTTAGAGCGAGGACCTACGAGCAGTACTTC.

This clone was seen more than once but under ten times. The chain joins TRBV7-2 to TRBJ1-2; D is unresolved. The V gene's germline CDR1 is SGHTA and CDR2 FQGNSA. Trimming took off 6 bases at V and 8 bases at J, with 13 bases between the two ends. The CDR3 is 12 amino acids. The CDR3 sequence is CASSGLEIGYTF. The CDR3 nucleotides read TGTGCCAGCAGTGGGCTGGAGATAGGCTACACCTTC.

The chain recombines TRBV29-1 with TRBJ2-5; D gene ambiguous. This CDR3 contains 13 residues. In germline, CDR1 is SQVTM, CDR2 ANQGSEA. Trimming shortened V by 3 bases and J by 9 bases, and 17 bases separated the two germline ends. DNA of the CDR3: TGCAGCGTTGACGTTTGGTTGGGTAGAGCCCAGTACTTC. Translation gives CSVDVWLGRAQYF.

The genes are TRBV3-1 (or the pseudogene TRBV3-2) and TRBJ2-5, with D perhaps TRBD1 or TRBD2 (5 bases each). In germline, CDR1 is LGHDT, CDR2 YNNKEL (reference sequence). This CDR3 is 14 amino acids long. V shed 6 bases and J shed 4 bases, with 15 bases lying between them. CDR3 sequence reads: CASSGQGVGETQYF. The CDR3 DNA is TGTGCCAGCAGTGGGCAGGGAGTCGGAGAGACCCAGTACTTC.

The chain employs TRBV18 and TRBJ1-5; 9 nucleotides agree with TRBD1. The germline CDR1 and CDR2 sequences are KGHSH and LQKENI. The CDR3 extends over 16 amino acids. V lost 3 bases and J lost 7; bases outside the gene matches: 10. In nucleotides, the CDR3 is TGTGCCAGCTCACCCCAGGGACAGGGACTGGGGCAGCCCCAGCATTTT. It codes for CASSPQGQGLGQPQHF.

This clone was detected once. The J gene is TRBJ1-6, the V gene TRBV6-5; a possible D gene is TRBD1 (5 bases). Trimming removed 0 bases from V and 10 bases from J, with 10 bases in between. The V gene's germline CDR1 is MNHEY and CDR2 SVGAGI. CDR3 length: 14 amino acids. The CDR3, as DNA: TGTGCCAGCAGTTACTCGGCGGGGGACTCACCCCTCCACTTT. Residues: CASSYSAGDSPLHF.

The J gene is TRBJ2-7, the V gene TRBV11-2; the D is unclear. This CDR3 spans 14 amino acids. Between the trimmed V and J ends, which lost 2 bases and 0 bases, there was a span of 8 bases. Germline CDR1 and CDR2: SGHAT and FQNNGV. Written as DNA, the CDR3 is TGTGCCAGCAGCTTACACCAGATCTCCTACGAGCAGTACTTC. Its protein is CASSLHQISYEQYF.